This TCR beta chain is drawn from a study of T cell repertoires in cytomegalovirus infection. Whole-study results and caveats: HLA-C-restricted TCR beta clonotypes specific for CMV led the ex vivo response.

The table lists this clonotype with many counts. Its cognate antigen is unknown. TCRdb passed the reads through MiXCR, listing each CDR3 protein once. The sample consists of some 250,000 distinct CDR3 sequences, approximately 10% of them appearing once. The CDR3 is made up of 14 amino acids. Trimming took 5 bases from V and 2 from J, leaving 15 bases between them. The germline V gene encodes CDR1 DFQATT and CDR2 SNEGSKA (reference sequence). The sequence was obtained from a human donor in good health (CMV status not recorded). Some clones in this sample may be carry-over from other donors' samples. The sample taken for sequencing was PBMCs. The J gene is TRBJ1-1, the V gene TRBV20-1, with D possibly being TRBD1 (6 bases). The CDR3 sequence: CSADPQGINTEAFF. Here the CDR3 DNA reads TGCAGTGCTGACCCCCAGGGGATCAACACTGAAGCTTTCTTT.